This T cell receptor (beta chain) was identified during a study of Graves' ophthalmopathy and Graves' hyperthyroidism. General study points: Most thyroid clonotypes with frequency above 0.001 were detected in blood too. Progression of ophthalmopathy was predicted by the model with less than 71% sensitivity and 72.22% specificity.

Clinicians diagnosed using symptoms, serum thyroxine, TRAb, thyroid ultrasound and orbital computed tomography. PBMCs were isolated from a roughly 10 ml sample of fresh peripheral blood. A note on this clonotype: Its antigen remains unknown.

The authors amplified TCR beta CDR3 regions from RNA transcripts. The library came from an HTBI-primed first-round RT-PCR and a second-round multiplex PCR. MiXCR, applied by TCRdb to the multiplex PCR reads, yields one record per CDR3 protein. The repertoire holds roughly 170,000 distinct CDR3 sequences, with under 45% as singletons. The germline V and J ends were trimmed by 6 bases and 0 bases, with 14 bases remaining between them. From germline, CDR1 is MNHEY and CDR2 SVGEGT. This CDR3 has 16 residues. This rearrangement joins TRBV6-2 or TRBV6-3 to TRBJ2-2; D possibly corresponds to TRBD2 (5 bases). The clonotype comes from a man younger than 40 with Graves' ophthalmopathy. What was sequenced was peripheral blood. In DNA, the CDR3 is TGTGCCAGCAGACGCAGCGGTGCCACGAACACCGGGGAGCTGTTTTTT. Translated, it gives CASRRSGATNTGELFF.